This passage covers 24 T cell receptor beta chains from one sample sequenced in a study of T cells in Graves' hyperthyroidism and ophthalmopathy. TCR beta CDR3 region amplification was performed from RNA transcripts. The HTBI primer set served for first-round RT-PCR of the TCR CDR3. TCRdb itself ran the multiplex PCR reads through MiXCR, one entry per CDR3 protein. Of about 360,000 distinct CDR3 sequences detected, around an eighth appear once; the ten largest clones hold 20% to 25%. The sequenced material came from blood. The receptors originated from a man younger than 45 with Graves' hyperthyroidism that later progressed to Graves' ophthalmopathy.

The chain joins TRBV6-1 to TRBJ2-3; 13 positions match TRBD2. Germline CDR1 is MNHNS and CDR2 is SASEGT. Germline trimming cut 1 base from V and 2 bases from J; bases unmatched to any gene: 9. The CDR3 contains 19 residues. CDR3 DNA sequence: TGTGCCAGCAGTGAAGGGACTAGCGGGGGCTATGTACTCACAGATACGCAGTATTTT. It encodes CASSEGTSGGYVLTDTQYF.

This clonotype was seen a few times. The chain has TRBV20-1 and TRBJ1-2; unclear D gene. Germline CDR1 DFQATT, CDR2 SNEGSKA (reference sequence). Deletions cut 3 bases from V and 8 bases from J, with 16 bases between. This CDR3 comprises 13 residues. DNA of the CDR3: TGCAGTGCTAGCATTTCTACCGGAGGGGGCTACACCTTC. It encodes CSASISTGGGYTF.

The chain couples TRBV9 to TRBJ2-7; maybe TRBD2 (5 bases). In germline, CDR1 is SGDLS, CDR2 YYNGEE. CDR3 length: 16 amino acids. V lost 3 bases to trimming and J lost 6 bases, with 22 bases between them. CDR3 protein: CASSDRALAARGEQYF. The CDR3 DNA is TGTGCCAGCAGCGACCGGGCTCTAGCAGCTCGAGGCGAGCAGTACTTC.

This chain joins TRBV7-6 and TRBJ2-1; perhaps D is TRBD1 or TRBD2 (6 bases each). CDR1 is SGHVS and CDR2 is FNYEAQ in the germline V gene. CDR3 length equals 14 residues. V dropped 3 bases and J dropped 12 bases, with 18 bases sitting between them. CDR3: CASSFRGRDTSQFF. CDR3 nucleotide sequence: TGTGCCAGCAGCTTTCGTGGGCGGGACACGTCGCAGTTCTTC.

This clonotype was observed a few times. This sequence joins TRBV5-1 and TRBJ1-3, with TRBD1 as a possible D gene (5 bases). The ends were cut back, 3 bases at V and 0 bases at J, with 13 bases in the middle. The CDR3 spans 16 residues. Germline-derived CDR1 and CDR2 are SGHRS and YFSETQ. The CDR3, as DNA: TGCGCCAGCAGCTCCGGGACTGTTAGCTCTGGAAACACCATATATTTT. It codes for CASSSGTVSSGNTIYF.

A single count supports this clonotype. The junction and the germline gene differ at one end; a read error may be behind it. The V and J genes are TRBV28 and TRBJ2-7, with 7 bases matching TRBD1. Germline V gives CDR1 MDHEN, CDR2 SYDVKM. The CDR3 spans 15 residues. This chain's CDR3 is CASSSAGTDTYEQYF. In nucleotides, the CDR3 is TGTGCCAGTAGTTCGGCCGGGACAGATACCTACGAGCAGTACTTC.

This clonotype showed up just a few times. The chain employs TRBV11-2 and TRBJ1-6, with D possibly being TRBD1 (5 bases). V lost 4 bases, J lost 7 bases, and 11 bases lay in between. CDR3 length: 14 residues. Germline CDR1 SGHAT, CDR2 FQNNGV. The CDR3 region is CASSWGLGNSPLHF. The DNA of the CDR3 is TGTGCCAGCAGCTGGGGGTTAGGAAATTCACCCCTCCACTTT.

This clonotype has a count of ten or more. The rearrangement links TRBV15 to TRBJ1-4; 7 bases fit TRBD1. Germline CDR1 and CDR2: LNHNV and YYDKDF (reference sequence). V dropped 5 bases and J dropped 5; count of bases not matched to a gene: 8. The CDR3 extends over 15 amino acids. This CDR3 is CATSGRQGGNEKLFF. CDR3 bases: TGTGCCACCAGCGGTCGACAGGGAGGGAATGAAAAACTGTTTTTT. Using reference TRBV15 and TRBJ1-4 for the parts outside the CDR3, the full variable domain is DAMVIQNPRYQVTQFGKPVTLSCSQTLNHNVMYWYQQKSSQAPKLLFHYYDKDFNNEADTPDNFQSRRPNTSFCFLDIRSPGLGDTAMYLCATSGRQGGNEKLFFGSGTQLSVL.

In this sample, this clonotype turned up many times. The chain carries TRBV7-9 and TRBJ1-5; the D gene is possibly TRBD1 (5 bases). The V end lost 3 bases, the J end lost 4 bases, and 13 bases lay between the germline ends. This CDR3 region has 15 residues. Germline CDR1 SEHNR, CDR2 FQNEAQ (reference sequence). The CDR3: CASSFSRGGNQPQHF. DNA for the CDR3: TGTGCCAGCAGCTTTTCGAGGGGAGGAAATCAGCCCCAGCATTTT.

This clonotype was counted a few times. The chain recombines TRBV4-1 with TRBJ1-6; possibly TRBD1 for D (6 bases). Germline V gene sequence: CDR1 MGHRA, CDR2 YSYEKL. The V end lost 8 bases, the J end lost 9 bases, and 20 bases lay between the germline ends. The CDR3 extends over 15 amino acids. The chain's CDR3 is CASGAVGARGSPLHF. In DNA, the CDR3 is TGCGCCAGCGGCGCGGTGGGGGCGCGGGGTTCACCCCTCCACTTT.

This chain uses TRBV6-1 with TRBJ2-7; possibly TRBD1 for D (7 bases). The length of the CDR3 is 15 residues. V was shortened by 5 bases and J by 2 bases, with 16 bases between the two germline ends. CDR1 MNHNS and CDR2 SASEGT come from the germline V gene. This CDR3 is CASSSEGAFAYEQYF. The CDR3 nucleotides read TGTGCCAGCAGTTCGGAGGGGGCTTTTGCCTACGAGCAGTACTTC.

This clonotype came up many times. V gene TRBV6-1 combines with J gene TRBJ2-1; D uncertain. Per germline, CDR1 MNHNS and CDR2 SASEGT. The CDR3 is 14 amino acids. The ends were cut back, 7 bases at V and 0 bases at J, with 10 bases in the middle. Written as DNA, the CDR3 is TGTGCCAGCAAGGACCCTAGCTCCTACAATGAGCAGTTCTTC. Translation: CASKDPSSYNEQFF.

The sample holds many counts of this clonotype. The CDR3 reads CASSIDSFYEQYF. The CDR3, as DNA: TGTGCCAGCAGCATAGACAGTTTCTACGAGCAGTACTTC. This chain joins TRBV28 and TRBJ2-7, with D possibly being TRBD1 (5 bases). Trimming cost V 6 bases and J 3 bases, with 12 bases left between them. Looked up from germline, CDR1 is MDHEN and CDR2 is SYDVKM. This CDR3 is built from 13 residues.

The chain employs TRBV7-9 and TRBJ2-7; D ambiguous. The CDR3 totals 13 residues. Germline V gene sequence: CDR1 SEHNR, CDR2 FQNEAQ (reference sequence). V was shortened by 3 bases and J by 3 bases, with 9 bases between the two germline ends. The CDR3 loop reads CASSFGSYYEQYF. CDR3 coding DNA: TGTGCCAGCAGCTTCGGTTCCTACTACGAGCAGTACTTC.

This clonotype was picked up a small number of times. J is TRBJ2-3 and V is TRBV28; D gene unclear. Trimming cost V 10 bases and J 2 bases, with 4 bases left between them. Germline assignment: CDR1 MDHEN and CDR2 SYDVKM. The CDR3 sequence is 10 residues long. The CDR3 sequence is CANHTDTQYF. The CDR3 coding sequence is TGTGCCAACCACACAGATACGCAGTATTTT. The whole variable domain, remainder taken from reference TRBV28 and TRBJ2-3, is DVKVTQSSRYLVKRTGEKVFLECVQDMDHENMFWYRQDPGLGLRLIYFSYDVKMKEKGDIPEGYSVSREKKERFSLILESASTNQTSMYLCANHTDTQYFGPGTRLTVL.

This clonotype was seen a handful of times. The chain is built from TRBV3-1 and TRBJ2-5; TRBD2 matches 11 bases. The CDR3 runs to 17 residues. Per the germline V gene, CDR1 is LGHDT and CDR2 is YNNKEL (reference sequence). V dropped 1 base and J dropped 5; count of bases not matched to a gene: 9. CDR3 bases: TGTGCCAGCAGCCAAGGCGTAGCGGGGGGGCGCTGGGAGACCCAGTACTTC. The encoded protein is CASSQGVAGGRWETQYF.

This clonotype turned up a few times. The CDR3 reads CASSFTGQRGNTIYF. The CDR3 DNA sequence: TGTGCCAGCAGTTTCACGGGACAGCGAGGAAACACCATATATTTT. The chain carries TRBV5-5 and TRBJ1-3; 7 nucleotides match TRBD1. Germline lookup yields CDR1 SGHKS and CDR2 YYEKEE (reference sequence). Trimming cost V 5 bases and J 4 bases; bases outside gene matches: 9. CDR3 length equals 15 residues.

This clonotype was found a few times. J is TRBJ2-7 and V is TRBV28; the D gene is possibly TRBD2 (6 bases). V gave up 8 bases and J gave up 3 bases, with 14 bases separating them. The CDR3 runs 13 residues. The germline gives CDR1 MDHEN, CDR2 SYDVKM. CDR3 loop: CASRSGRIYEQYF. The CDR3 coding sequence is TGTGCCAGCCGTTCGGGGAGGATCTACGAGCAGTACTTC.

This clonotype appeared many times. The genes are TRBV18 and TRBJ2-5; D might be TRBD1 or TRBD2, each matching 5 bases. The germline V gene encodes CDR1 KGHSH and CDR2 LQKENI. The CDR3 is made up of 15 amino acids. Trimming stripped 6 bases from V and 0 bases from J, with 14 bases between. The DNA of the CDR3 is TGTGCCAGCTCGGGGACGGCTGAGTACCAAGAGACCCAGTACTTC. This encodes CASSGTAEYQETQYF.

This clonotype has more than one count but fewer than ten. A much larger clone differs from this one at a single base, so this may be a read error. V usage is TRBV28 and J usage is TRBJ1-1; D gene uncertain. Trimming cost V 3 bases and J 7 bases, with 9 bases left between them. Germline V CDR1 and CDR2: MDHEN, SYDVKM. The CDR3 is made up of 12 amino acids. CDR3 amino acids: CASSLRALEAFF. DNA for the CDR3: TGTGCCAGCAGTTTGAGGGCACTTGAAGCTTTCTTT.

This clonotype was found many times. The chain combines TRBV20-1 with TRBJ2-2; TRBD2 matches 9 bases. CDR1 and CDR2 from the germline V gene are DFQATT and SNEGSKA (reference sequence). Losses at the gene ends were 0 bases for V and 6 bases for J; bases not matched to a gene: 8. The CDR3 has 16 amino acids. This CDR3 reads CSARDWRGGDSGELFF. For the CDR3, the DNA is TGCAGTGCTAGAGATTGGCGGGGGGGCGACTCCGGGGAGCTGTTTTTT.

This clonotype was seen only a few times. The CDR3 DNA reads TGTGCCAGCAGCTTTAGTATAGGCTCTGGAAACACCATATATTTT. This gives the protein CASSFSIGSGNTIYF. The chain uses TRBV7-6 and TRBJ1-3, with D unresolved. Germline CDR1 reads SGHVS; CDR2 reads FNYEAQ. V was trimmed by 3 bases and J by 0 bases, leaving 9 bases between them. The CDR3 consists of 15 residues.

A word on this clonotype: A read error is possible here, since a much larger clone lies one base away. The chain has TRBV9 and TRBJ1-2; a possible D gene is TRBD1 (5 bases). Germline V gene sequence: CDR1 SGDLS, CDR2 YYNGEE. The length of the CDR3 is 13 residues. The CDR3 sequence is CTSSGRGNYGYTF. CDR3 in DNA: TGTACCAGCAGCGGTAGGGGAAATTATGGCTACACCTTC.

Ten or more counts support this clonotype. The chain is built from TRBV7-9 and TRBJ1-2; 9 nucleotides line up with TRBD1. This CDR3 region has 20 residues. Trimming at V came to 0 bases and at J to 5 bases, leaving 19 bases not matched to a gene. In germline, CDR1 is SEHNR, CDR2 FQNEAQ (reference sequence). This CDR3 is CASSLARSPGTGPGGYGYTF. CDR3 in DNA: TGTGCCAGCAGCTTAGCGAGAAGTCCCGGGACAGGGCCCGGGGGTTATGGCTACACCTTC.